Presented here are 24 T cell receptor beta chains from one specimen sequenced in a study of human T cells and chemical hapten exposure. TCRdb reprocessed the RACE reads via MiXCR and lists one record per CDR3 protein. The sample has around 300,000 distinct CDR3 sequences, approximately 5% seen once. As for time point: pre-sensitization, week 0. Treatment described: therapeutic diphenylcyclopropenone sensitization with weekly scalp DPC. Sample: whole blood, taken in connection with sensitization to the hapten diphenylcyclopropenone (DPC). The receptors derive from a woman between 18 and 29 years old with alopecia areata. Some clones in this sample may be carry-over from other donors' samples.

The rearrangement links TRBV5-6 to TRBJ1-2; possibly TRBD1 for D (5 bases). The CDR3 has 17 residues. Trimming removed 0 bases at V and 3 bases at J, with 18 bases between. The germline gives CDR1 SGHDT, CDR2 YYEEEE. CDR3 sequence reads: CASSLGSAARADYGYTF. The CDR3 nucleotides read TGTGCCAGCAGCTTGGGTTCTGCGGCCAGGGCGGACTATGGCTACACCTTC. Based on the CDR3 plus reference TRBV5-6 and TRBJ1-2, the full variable domain is DAGVTQSPTHLIKTRGQQVTLRCSPKSGHDTVSWYQQALGQGPQFIFQYYEEEERQRGNFPDRFSGHQFPNYSSELNVNALLLGDSALYLCASSLGSAARADYGYTFGSGTRLTVV.

Written as DNA, the CDR3 is TGTGCCAGCAACGGGGGACTAGCGGGGGGAGAGGAAACAGATACGCAGTATTTT. It yields the protein CASNGGLAGGEETDTQYF. The chain uses TRBV5-6 and TRBJ2-3; 15 bases map to TRBD2. The germline V gene has CDR1 SGHDT and CDR2 YYEEEE. CDR3 length equals 18 residues. Losses at the gene ends were 6 bases for V and 3 bases for J; bases not matched to a gene: 11.

Many counts were recorded for this clonotype. The chain links TRBV10-3 to TRBJ2-5; D is undetermined. Germline V gives CDR1 ENHRY, CDR2 SYGVKD. Trimming removed 10 bases at V and 1 base at J, with 13 bases between. This CDR3 spans 13 amino acids. The CDR3 DNA sequence: TGTGCCACCGGGCTGGACGGCCAAGAGACCCAGTACTTC. Amino acid sequence: CATGLDGQETQYF.

At least ten counts were recorded for this clonotype. This chain joins TRBV2 and TRBJ2-7, with D possibly being TRBD1 (5 bases). Germline V gives CDR1 SNHLY, CDR2 FYNNEI. V lost 5 bases and J lost 5, with 10 bases in between. This CDR3 comprises 12 residues. The CDR3 coding sequence is TGTGCCAGCAGTACTGACAGAAACGAGCAGTACTTC. Translation: CASSTDRNEQYF.

This clonotype was seen only a few times. The chain is built from TRBV3-1 and TRBJ1-3; D call uncertain. CDR1 and CDR2 from the germline V gene are LGHDT and YNNKEL (reference sequence). The CDR3 has 15 amino acids. Trimming stripped 2 bases from V and 1 base from J, with 9 bases between. The CDR3 loop is CASSQLGGSGNTIYF. CDR3 coding DNA: TGTGCCAGCAGCCAACTAGGTGGGTCTGGAAACACCATATATTTT.

This clonotype was recorded many times. V gene TRBV5-1 combines with J gene TRBJ2-3, with 8 bases lining up with TRBD2. The CDR3 covers 15 residues. Trimming at V came to 3 bases and at J to 6 bases, leaving 9 bases not matched to a gene. CDR1 and CDR2 from the germline V gene are SGHRS and YFSETQ. The chain's CDR3 is CASSSGRGGPDTQYF. The CDR3 nucleotides are TGCGCCAGCAGCTCGGGCCGCGGGGGGCCCGATACGCAGTATTTT.

This rearrangement joins TRBV7-2 to TRBJ1-1; 7 bases are a match to TRBD1. The germline V gene has CDR1 SGHTA and CDR2 FQGNSA. The CDR3 runs to 14 residues. The V gene end was trimmed by 5 bases and the J gene end by 5 bases; junction bases not matched to a gene: 8. The CDR3 region has the DNA TGTGCCAGCAGCACCACAGGGGCGGGGACTGAAGCTTTCTTT. Protein: CASSTTGAGTEAFF. The whole variable domain, remainder taken from reference TRBV7-2 and TRBJ1-1, is GAGVSQSPSNKVTEKGKDVELRCDPISGHTALYWYRQSLGQGLEFLIYFQGNSAPDKSGLPSDRFSAERTGGSVSTLTIQRTQQEDSAVYLCASSTTGAGTEAFFGQGTRLTVV.

This clonotype has ten or more counts. The rearrangement uses TRBV6-5 and TRBJ2-5; no reliable D call. The germline V and J ends were trimmed by 6 bases and 5 bases, with 13 bases remaining between them. The CDR3 extends over 13 amino acids. Looked up from germline, CDR1 is MNHEY and CDR2 is SVGAGI. CDR3 nucleotide sequence: TGTGCCAGCAGAAGGCAGCAGGCGGAGACCCAGTACTTC. Its protein is CASRRQQAETQYF.

There are a few counts of this clonotype. The CDR3 is CSARTGDYNSPLHF. The CDR3 DNA reads as TGCAGTGCGAGGACAGGGGATTATAATTCACCCCTCCACTTT. V and J are TRBV20-1 and TRBJ1-6, with 9 bases identical to TRBD1. The V and J ends lost 6 bases and 4 bases, in that order; junction bases with no gene match: 4. From germline, CDR1 is DFQATT and CDR2 SNEGSKA (reference sequence). The CDR3 length is 14 residues.

This clonotype was observed a handful of times. The chain is built from TRBV7-2 and TRBJ2-3; D not resolved. V shed 5 bases and J shed 4 bases, with 13 bases lying between them. Germline CDR1 and CDR2: SGHTA and FQGNSA. The CDR3 contains 14 residues. The DNA of the CDR3 is TGTGCCAGCAGCCGTACCGCCCTACCAGATACGCAGTATTTT. This sequence encodes CASSRTALPDTQYF.

This clonotype showed up just a few times. The genes are TRBV28 and TRBJ2-1; D might be TRBD1 or TRBD2, each matching 5 bases. CDR3 length equals 13 residues. Per the germline V gene, CDR1 is MDHEN and CDR2 is SYDVKM. V lost 1 base, J lost 14 bases, and 15 bases lay in between. This chain's CDR3 is CASSLLLGDREFF. The CDR3 nucleotides are TGTGCCAGCAGTTTATTATTGGGGGATAGGGAGTTCTTC.

This clonotype has ten or more counts. V gene TRBV6-2 or TRBV6-3 combines with J gene TRBJ1-1; D is unclear. Germline loops: CDR1 MNHEY, CDR2 SVGEGT. The CDR3 loop spans 13 amino acids. V was cut by 5 bases and J by 2 bases, with 9 bases left in between. As DNA, the CDR3 is TGTGCCAGCAGTGGAATAGCTAACACTGAAGCTTTCTTT. As protein: CASSGIANTEAFF.

This clonotype was picked up a small number of times. The V call is TRBV9, the J call TRBJ2-6; 10 nucleotides align to TRBD1. V lost 3 bases, J lost 0 bases, and 6 bases stayed unmatched. CDR3 length equals 18 residues. The V gene's germline CDR1 is SGDLS and CDR2 YYNGEE. CDR3 residues: CASSARGTGASGANVLTF. CDR3 coding DNA: TGTGCCAGCAGCGCCCGTGGGACAGGGGCCTCTGGGGCCAACGTCCTGACTTTC.

The chain carries TRBV5-1 and TRBJ1-1, with TRBD1 identical over 12 bases. The germline CDR1 and CDR2 sequences are SGHRS and YFSETQ. The trim removed 2 bases at V and 1 base at J, leaving 12 bases unmatched. The CDR3 totals 19 residues. The CDR3 coding sequence is TGCGCCAGCAGCTTTCTGACTGGGACAGGGGGCCCGGGGAACACTGAAGCTTTCTTT. Protein product: CASSFLTGTGGPGNTEAFF.

This clonotype has a count of ten or more. The rearrangement joins TRBV6-5 to TRBJ1-4; D remains unclear. CDR3 length: 15 residues. V lost 0 bases, J lost 8 bases, and 13 bases lay in between. Germline V lookup: CDR1 MNHEY, CDR2 SVGAGI. CDR3 region: CASSYSNQVREKLFF. DNA for the CDR3: TGTGCCAGCAGTTACTCGAACCAGGTTCGCGAAAAACTGTTTTTT.

A few counts support this clonotype. The V call is TRBV18, the J call TRBJ1-3; no reliable D call. The length of the CDR3 is 13 residues. CDR1 is KGHSH and CDR2 is LQKENI in the germline V gene. The V end was cut by 4 bases, the J end by 2 bases, with 6 bases between. CDR3 in amino acids: CASSLSTGNTIYF. CDR3 nucleotides: TGTGCCAGCTCACTCTCAACTGGAAACACCATATATTTT.

This clonotype occurred a few times. The CDR3 DNA reads TGTGCCAGCAGTCTCCCCGTCTGGGGAAACACCATATATTTT. It is translated as CASSLPVWGNTIYF. This chain uses TRBV6-6 with TRBJ1-3; D gene unclear. The CDR3 has 14 amino acids. Germline V gene lookup returns CDR1 MNHNY and CDR2 SVGAGI (reference sequence). V lost 5 bases to trimming and J lost 4 bases, with 12 bases between them.

J is TRBJ1-5 and V is TRBV6-2 or TRBV6-3; the D gene is possibly TRBD1 (5 bases). Trimming removed 6 bases at V and 1 base at J, with 16 bases between. CDR1 is MNHEY and CDR2 is SVGEGT in the germline V gene. The CDR3 contains 16 residues. This chain's CDR3 is CASSPHGGESNQPQHF. CDR3 DNA: TGTGCCAGCAGCCCCCACGGGGGGGAAAGCAATCAGCCCCAGCATTTT.

This clonotype has a count of ten or more. The chain employs TRBV24-1 and TRBJ2-2; D not resolved. The CDR3 covers 15 residues. V was trimmed by 9 bases and J by 1 base, leaving 14 bases between them. CDR1 and CDR2 (germline): KGHDR, SFDVKD. The CDR3 is CATHDGQWNTGELFF. CDR3 coding DNA: TGTGCCACCCACGACGGGCAGTGGAACACCGGGGAGCTGTTTTTT.

This clonotype has more than one count but fewer than ten. The chain joins TRBV12-3 or TRBV12-4 to TRBJ1-2; D unclear. The ends were cut back, 3 bases at V and 4 bases at J, with 15 bases in the middle. This CDR3 is 15 amino acids long. The CDR3 bases are TGTGCCAGCAGTTTCGCCCGTCCCGAACTCTATGGCTACACCTTC. Protein sequence: CASSFARPELYGYTF.

V usage is TRBV6-2 or TRBV6-3 and J usage is TRBJ2-5; tentative D call: TRBD1 (6 bases). The CDR3 loop spans 14 amino acids. Germline loops: CDR1 MNHEY, CDR2 SVGEGT. V was trimmed by 5 bases and J by 4 bases, leaving 14 bases between them. The CDR3 bases are TGTGCCAGCAGTGACCGGAAGACAGGAGAGACCCAGTACTTC. This codes for CASSDRKTGETQYF.

This chain joins TRBV27 and TRBJ2-7; D gene unclear. Germline CDR1 MNHEY, CDR2 SMNVEV (reference sequence). Trimming left V 4 bases short and J 2 bases short, with 15 bases between. This CDR3 is 15 amino acids long. The CDR3 sequence is CASSSYPRRPYEQYF. The CDR3 bases are TGTGCCAGCAGTTCCTATCCCAGGCGGCCCTACGAGCAGTACTTC.

The chain joins TRBV3-1 to TRBJ2-3; TRBD1 might be the D (6 bases). This CDR3 comprises 13 residues. Trimming removed 3 bases from V and 5 bases from J, with 9 bases in between. Germline V gives CDR1 LGHDT, CDR2 YNNKEL (reference sequence). CDR3 in amino acids: CASSHFRGDTQYF. The CDR3 DNA is TGTGCCAGCAGCCATTTCAGGGGAGATACGCAGTATTTT.

The sample holds many counts of this clonotype. The CDR3 sequence is CSARDRGTQNSPLHF. The CDR3 coding sequence is TGCAGTGCTAGAGATCGGGGGACACAAAATTCACCCCTCCACTTT. J is TRBJ1-6 and V is TRBV20-1, with D maybe TRBD1 (6 bases). The CDR3 covers 15 residues. V dropped 0 bases and J dropped 7 bases, with 13 bases sitting between them. The V gene's germline CDR1 is DFQATT and CDR2 SNEGSKA (reference sequence).